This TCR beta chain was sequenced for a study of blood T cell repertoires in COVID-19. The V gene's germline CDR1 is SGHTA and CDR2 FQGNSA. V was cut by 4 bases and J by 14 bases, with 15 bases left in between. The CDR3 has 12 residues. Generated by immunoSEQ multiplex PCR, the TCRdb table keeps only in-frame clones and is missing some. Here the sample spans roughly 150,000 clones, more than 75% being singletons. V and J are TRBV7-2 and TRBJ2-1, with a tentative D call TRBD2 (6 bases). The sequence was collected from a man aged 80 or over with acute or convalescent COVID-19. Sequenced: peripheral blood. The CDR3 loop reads CASSYPTGGKFF. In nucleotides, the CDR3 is TGTGCCAGCAGCTACCCGACTGGGGGGAAGTTCTTC.